This TCR beta chain was sequenced for a study of graft-versus-host responses after intestinal transplantation. Findings and caveats of the study: An association linked early post-transplant HvG declines with peak circulating GvH clone levels. Present in recipient marrow, GvH clones included some that appeared first in ileum or blood.

The CDR3 has 16 amino acids. Germline-derived CDR1 and CDR2 are WNHNN and SYGVQD (reference sequence). V dropped 4 bases and J dropped 5; count of bases not matched to a gene: 8. About this clone: Its target is unknown.

The data were produced by immunoSEQ multiplex PCR, yet TCRdb's version contains in-frame clones alone and is incomplete. The table includes about 43,000 clones, about 95% detected once. The chain joins TRBV10-1 to TRBJ2-5, with 12 bases fitting TRBD2. The sequence derives from a human patient who received an intestinal transplant, so some T cells may come from the graft donor. Sequenced material: PBMCs, taken around 48 weeks after intestinal transplant. CDR3 DNA: TGCGCCAGCAGTGCCCGGACTAGCGGGGACTTGGAGACCCAGTACTTC. It encodes CASSARTSGDLETQYF.